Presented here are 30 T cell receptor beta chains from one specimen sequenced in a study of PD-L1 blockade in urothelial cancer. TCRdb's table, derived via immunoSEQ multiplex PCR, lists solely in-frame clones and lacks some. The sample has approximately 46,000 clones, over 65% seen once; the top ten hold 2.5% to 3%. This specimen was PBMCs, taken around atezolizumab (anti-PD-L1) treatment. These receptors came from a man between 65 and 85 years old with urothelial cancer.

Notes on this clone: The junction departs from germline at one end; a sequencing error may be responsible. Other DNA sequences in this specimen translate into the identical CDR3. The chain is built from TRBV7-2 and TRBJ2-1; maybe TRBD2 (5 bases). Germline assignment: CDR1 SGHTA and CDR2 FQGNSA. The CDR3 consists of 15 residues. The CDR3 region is CASSLAKSSYNEQFF. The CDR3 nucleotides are TGTGCCAGCAGTTTAGCGAAGAGCTCCTACAATGAGCAGTTCTTC.

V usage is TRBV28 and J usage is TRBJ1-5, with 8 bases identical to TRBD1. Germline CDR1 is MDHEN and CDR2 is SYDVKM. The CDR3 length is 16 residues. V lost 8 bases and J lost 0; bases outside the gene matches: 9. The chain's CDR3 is CASSGQGIYSNQPQHF. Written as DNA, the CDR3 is TGTGCCAGCTCCGGACAGGGAATTTATAGCAATCAGCCCCAGCATTTT.

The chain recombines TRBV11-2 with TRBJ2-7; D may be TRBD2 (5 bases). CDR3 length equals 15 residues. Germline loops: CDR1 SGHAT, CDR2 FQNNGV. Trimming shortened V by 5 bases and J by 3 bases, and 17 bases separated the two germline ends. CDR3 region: CASSPVRTGVYEQYF. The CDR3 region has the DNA TGTGCCAGCAGCCCGGTTAGGACCGGGGTCTACGAGCAGTACTTC. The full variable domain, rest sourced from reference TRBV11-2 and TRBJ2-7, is EAGVAQSPRYKIIEKRQSVAFWCNPISGHATLYWYQQILGQGPKLLIQFQNNGVVDDSQLPKDRFSAERLKGVDSTLKIQPAKLEDSAVYLCASSPVRTGVYEQYFGPGTRLTVT.

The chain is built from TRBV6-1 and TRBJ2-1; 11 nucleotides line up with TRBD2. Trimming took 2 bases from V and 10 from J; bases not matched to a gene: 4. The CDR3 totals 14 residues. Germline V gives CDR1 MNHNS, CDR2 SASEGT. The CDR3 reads CASSERLAGSEQFF. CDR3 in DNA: TGTGCCAGCAGTGAAAGACTAGCGGGGTCAGAGCAGTTCTTC.

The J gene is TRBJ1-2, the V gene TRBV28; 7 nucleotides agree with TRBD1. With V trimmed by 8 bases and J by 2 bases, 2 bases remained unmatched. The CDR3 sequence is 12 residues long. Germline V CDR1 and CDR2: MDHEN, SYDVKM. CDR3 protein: CASRGQNYGYTF. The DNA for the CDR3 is TGTGCCAGCCGGGGACAGAACTATGGCTACACCTTC.

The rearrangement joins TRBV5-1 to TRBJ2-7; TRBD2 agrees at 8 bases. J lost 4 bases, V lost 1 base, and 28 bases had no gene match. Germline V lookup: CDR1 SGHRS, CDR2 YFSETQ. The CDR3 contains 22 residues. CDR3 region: CASSLFGLSGDGLAGKRYEQYF. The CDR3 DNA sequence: TGCGCCAGCAGCTTGTTTGGGCTGTCGGGCGATGGGTTAGCGGGAAAGAGGTACGAGCAGTACTTC. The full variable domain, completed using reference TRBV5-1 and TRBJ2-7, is KAGVTQTPRYLIKTRGQQVTLSCSPISGHRSVSWYQQTPGQGLQFLFEYFSETQRNKGNFPGRFSGRQFSNSRSEMNVSTLELGDSALYLCASSLFGLSGDGLAGKRYEQYFGPGTRLTVT.

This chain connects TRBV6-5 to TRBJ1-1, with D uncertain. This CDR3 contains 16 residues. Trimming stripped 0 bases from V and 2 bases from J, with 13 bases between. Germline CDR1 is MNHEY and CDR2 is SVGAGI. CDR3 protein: CASSYSKPVLNTEAFF. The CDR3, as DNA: TGTGCCAGCAGTTACTCGAAACCAGTTTTAAACACTGAAGCTTTCTTT.

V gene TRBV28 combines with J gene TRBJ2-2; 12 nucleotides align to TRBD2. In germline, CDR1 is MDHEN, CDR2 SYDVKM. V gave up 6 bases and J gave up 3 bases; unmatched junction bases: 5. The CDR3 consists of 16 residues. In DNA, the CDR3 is TGTGCCAGCAGCCCTAGCGGGAGGGCCCACACCGGGGAGCTGTTTTTT. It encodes CASSPSGRAHTGELFF.

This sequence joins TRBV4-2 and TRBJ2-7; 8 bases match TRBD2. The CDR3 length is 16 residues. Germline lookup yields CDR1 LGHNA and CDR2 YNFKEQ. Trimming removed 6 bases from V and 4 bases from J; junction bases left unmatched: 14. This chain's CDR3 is CASSSGGGRFIYEQYF. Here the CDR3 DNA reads TGTGCCAGCAGTTCGGGGGGGGGCCGCTTTATTTACGAGCAGTACTTC.

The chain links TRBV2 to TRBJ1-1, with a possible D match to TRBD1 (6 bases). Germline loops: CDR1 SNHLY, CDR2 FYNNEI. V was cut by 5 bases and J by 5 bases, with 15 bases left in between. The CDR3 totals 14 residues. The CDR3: CASSSPDSSTEAFF. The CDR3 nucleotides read TGTGCCAGCAGTTCCCCGGACAGCTCGACTGAAGCTTTCTTT. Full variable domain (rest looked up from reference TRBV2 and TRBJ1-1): EPEVTQTPSHQVTQMGQEVILRCVPISNHLYFYWYRQILGQKVEFLVSFYNNEISEKSEIFDDQFSVERPDGSNFTLKIRSTKLEDSAMYFCASSSPDSSTEAFFGQGTRLTVV.

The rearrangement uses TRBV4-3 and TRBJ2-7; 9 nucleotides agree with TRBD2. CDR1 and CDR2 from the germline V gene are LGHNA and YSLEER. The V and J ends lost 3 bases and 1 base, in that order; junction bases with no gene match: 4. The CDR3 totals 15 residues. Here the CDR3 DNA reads TGCGCCAGCAGCCAGGGACTAGCTGCGTCCTACGAGCAGTACTTC. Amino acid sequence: CASSQGLAASYEQYF.

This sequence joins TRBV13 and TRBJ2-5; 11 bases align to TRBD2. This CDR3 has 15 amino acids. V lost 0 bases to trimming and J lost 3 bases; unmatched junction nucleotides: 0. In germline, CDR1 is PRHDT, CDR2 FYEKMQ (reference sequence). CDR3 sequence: CASSLGTSGKETQYF. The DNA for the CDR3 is TGTGCCAGCAGCTTAGGGACTAGCGGGAAAGAGACCCAGTACTTC.

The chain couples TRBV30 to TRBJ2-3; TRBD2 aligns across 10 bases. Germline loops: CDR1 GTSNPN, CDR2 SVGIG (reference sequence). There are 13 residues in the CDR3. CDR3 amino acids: CGRASGSGDTQYF. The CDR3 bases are TGTGGACGGGCTAGCGGGAGCGGGGATACGCAGTATTTT.

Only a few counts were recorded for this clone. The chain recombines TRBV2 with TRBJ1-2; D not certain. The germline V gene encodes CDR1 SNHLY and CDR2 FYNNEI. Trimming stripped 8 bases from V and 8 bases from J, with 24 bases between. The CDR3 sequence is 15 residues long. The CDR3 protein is CASSGQTKSLYGYTF. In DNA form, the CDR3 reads TGTGCCAGCTCTGGCCAGACAAAATCCTTGTACGGCTACACCTTC.

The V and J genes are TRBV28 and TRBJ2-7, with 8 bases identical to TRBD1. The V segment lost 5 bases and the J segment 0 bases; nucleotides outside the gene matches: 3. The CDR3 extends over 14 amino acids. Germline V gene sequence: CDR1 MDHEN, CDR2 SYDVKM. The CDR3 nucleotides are TGTGCCAGCAGTCGGACAGGGATCTCCTACGAGCAGTACTTC. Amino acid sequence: CASSRTGISYEQYF.

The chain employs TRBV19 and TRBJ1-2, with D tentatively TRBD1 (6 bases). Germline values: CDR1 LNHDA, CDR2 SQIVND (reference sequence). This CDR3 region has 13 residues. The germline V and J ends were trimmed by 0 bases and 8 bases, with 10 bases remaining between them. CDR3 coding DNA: TGTGCCAGTAGTATAGATTCTGGGGGCGGCTACACCTTC. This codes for CASSIDSGGGYTF.

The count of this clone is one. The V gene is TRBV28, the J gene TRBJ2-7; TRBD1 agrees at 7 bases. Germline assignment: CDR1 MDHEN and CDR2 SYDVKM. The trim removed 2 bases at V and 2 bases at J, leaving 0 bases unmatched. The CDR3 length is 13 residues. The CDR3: CASSLRGPYEQYF. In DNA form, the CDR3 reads TGTGCCAGCAGTTTAAGGGGGCCCTACGAGCAGTACTTC.

CDR3 nucleotides: TGCGCCAGCAGCTTAGGGACAGGGGGTAGTAACGAGCAGTACTTC. It yields the protein CASSLGTGGSNEQYF. The chain couples TRBV5-1 to TRBJ2-7, with 11 positions matching TRBD1. Germline-derived CDR1 and CDR2 are SGHRS and YFSETQ. Losses at the gene ends were 2 bases for V and 5 bases for J; bases not matched to a gene: 6. The CDR3 loop spans 15 amino acids.

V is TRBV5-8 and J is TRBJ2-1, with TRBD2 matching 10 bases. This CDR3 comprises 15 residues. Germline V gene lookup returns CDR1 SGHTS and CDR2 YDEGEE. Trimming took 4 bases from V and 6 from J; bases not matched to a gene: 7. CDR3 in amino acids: CASSRGTSVTNEQFF. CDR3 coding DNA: TGTGCCAGCAGCCGCGGGACTAGCGTCACCAATGAGCAGTTCTTC.

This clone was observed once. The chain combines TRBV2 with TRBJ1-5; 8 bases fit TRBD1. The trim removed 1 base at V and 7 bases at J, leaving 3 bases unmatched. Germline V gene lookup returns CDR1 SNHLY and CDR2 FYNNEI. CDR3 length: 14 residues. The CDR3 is CASSEGTGTQPQHF. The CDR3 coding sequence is TGTGCCAGCAGTGAAGGGACAGGGACCCAGCCCCAGCATTTT.

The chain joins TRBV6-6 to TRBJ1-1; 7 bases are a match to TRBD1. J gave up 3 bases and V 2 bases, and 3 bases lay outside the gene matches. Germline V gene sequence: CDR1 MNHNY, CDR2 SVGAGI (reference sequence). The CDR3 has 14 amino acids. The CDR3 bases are TGTGCCAGCAGTTACGACAGGGTGGACACTGAAGCTTTCTTT. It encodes CASSYDRVDTEAFF.

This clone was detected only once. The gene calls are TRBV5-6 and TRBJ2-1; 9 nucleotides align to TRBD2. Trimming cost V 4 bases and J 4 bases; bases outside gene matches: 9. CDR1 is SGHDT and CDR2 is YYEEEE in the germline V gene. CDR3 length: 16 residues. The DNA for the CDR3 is TGTGCCAGCAGCCCGATGACTAGCGGTATTTACAATGAGCAGTTCTTC. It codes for CASSPMTSGIYNEQFF.

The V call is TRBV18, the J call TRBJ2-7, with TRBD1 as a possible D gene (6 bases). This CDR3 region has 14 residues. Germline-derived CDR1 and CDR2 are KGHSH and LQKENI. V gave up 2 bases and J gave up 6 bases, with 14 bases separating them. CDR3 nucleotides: TGTGCCAGCTCACCAGGTAACCCCAGGGGCGAGCAGTACTTC. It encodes CASSPGNPRGEQYF. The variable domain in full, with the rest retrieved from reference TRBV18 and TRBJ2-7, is NAGVMQNPRHLVRRRGQEARLRCSPMKGHSHVYWYRQLPEEGLKFMVYLQKENIIDESGMPKERFSAEFPKEGPSILRIQQVVRGDSAAYFCASSPGNPRGEQYFGPGTRLTVT.

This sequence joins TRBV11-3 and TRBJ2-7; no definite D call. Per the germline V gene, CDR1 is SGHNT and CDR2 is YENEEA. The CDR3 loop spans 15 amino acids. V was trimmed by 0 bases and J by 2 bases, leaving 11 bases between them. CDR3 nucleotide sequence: TGTGCCAGCAGCTTAGATCTTGACAAGACCTACGAGCAGTACTTC. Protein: CASSLDLDKTYEQYF.

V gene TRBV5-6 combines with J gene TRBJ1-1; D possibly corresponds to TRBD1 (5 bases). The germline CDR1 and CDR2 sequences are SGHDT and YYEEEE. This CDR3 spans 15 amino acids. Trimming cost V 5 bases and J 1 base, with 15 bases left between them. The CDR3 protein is CASSDLGTGNTEAFF. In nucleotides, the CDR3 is TGTGCCAGCAGTGACTTAGGCACAGGGAACACTGAAGCTTTCTTT.

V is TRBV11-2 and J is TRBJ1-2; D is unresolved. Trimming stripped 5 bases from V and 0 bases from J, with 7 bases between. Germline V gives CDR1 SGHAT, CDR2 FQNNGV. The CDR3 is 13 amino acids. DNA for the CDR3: TGTGCCAGCAGCCAGGCAGCTAACTATGGCTACACCTTC. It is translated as CASSQAANYGYTF.

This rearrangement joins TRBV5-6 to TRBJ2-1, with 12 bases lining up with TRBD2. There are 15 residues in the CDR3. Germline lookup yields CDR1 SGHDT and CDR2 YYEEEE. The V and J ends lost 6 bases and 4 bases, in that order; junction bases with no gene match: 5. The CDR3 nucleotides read TGTGCCAGCACCTGGGGGACTAGCGGGTACAATGAGCAGTTCTTC. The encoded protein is CASTWGTSGYNEQFF.

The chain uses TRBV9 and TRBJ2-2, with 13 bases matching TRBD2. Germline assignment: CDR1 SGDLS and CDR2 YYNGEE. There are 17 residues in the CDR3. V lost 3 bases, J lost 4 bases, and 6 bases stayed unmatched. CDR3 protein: CASSAGTSGALTGELFF. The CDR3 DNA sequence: TGTGCCAGCAGCGCCGGGACTAGCGGGGCCCTCACCGGGGAGCTGTTTTTT. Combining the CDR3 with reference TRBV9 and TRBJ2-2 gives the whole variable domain DSGVTQTPKHLITATGQRVTLRCSPRSGDLSVYWYQQSLDQGLQFLIQYYNGEERAKGNILERFSAQQFPDLHSELNLSSLELGDSALYFCASSAGTSGALTGELFFGEGSRLTVL.

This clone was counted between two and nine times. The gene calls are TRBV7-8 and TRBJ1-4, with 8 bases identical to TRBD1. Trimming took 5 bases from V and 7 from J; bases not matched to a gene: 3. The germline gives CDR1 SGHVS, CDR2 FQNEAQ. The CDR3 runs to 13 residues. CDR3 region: CASSAGTGEKLFF. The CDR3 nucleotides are TGTGCCAGCAGCGCCGGGACAGGTGAAAAACTGTTTTTT.

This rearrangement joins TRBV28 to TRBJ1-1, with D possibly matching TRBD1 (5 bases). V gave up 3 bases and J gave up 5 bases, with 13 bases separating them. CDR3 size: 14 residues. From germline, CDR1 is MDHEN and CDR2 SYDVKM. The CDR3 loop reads CASSLSGGATEAFF. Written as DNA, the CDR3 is TGTGCCAGCAGTTTGAGCGGGGGAGCTACTGAAGCTTTCTTT.